Listed below are T cell receptor beta chains from one sample, sequenced in a study of cytomegalovirus exposure and HLA in healthy donors. This table comes from immunoSEQ multiplex PCR, and its TCRdb copy is limited to in-frame clones, with some not included. The sample comprises about 150,000 clones, around 82% of which are singletons, and approximately 5.6% rests with the top ten. Sequenced input: PBMCs. The receptors come from a middle-aged woman in good health and CMV-seropositive. Both conserved end residues are part of each CDR3. Fields, in order: J gene, clone size, V gene, D gene, CDR3 DNA, CDR3 protein. D genes are given only for firm matches. Only part of the rows carry a size: once, few, many, or a class if the clone is expanded.

TRBJ2-7 | . | TRBV4-2 | TRBD2 | TGTGCCAGCAGCCAAGGCGCTAGCGGGGGCGAGCAGTACTTC | CASSQGASGGEQYF
TRBJ2-7 | . | TRBV23-1 | TRBD2 | TGCGCCAGCAGTCAATCCTCCTACCGACTAGCGCGTAATCCCTACGAGCAGTACTTC | CASSQSSYRLARNPYEQYF
TRBJ2-1 | once | TRBV6-5 | TRBD1 | TGTGCCAGCAGTGTGGACAGGGGGGACAATGAGCAGTTCTTC | CASSVDRGDNEQFF
TRBJ2-7 | few | TRBV7-8 | TRBD2 | TGTGCCAGCAGACCGTTCTTAGCGGGAGGGCCTTACGAGCAGTACTTC | CASRPFLAGGPYEQYF
TRBJ1-2 | . | TRBV10-3 | . | TGTGCCATCAGTCCGGGGGTCGGTGGCTACACCTTC | CAISPGVGGYTF
TRBJ2-1 | once | TRBV5-1 | . | TGCGCCAGCAGCTTTTTTCGGGAAGGTGAGCAGTTCTTC | CASSFFREGEQFF
TRBJ2-1 | . | TRBV7-9 | TRBD1 | TGTGCCAGCAGCCCGGGACAGTACAATGAGCAGTTCTTC | CASSPGQYNEQFF
TRBJ1-1 | . | TRBV9 | TRBD1 | TGTGCCAGCAGCCCCACAGGGGGCTTGACTGAAGCTTTCTTT | CASSPTGGLTEAFF
TRBJ2-7 | once | TRBV18 | . | TGTGCCAGCTCACCCGACATAGACTACGAGCAGTACTTC | CASSPDIDYEQYF
TRBJ2-1 | few | TRBV4-1 | TRBD2 | TGCGCCAGCAGCCTGGCGGGAGTTCGGTACAATGAGCAGTTCTTC | CASSLAGVRYNEQFF
TRBJ2-7 | few | TRBV5-1 | . | TGCGCCAGCAGCTTTACCCCCCCCGTGGGAGGCAGCTACGAGCAGTACTTC | CASSFTPPVGGSYEQYF
TRBJ1-4 | . | TRBV7-9 | . | TGTGCCAGCAGCGTAGTTGGCCCCCCTAATGAAAAACTGTTTTTT | CASSVVGPPNEKLFF
TRBJ1-5 | . | TRBV19 | . | TGTGCCAGTAGTATTACAGAAAATCAGCCCCAGCATTTT | CASSITENQPQHF
TRBJ2-7 | . | TRBV6-1 | . | TGTGCCAGCAGTGAAGTCGTCGACGAGCAGTACTTC | CASSEVVDEQYF
TRBJ2-3 | . | TRBV27 | . | TGTGCCACCACCCGCCCGGGAACAGATACGCAGTATTTT | CATTRPGTDTQYF
TRBJ1-5 | . | TRBV7-8 | . | TGTGCCAGCAGCCCTCTCTGGGGGGGGCAGCCCCAGCATTTT | CASSPLWGGQPQHF
TRBJ2-2 | . | TRBV2 | . | TGTGCCAGCAGTGAACATTCCACCGGGGAGCTGTTTTTT | CASSEHSTGELFF
TRBJ2-1 | . | TRBV7-7 | TRBD2 | TGTGCTAGCAGCTTAGAGACTAGCGGCTCCGAGAAGTTCTTC | CASSLETSGSEKFF
TRBJ2-1 | . | TRBV25-1 | . | TGTGCCAGCAGAACAGGAGGGGAGCAGTTCTTC | CASRTGGEQFF
TRBJ1-1 | . | TRBV19 | TRBD1 | TGTGCCAGTAGTCGTGACAGGGGGGACACTGAAGCTTTCTTT | CASSRDRGDTEAFF
TRBJ2-1 | . | TRBV5-4 | TRBD2 | TGTGCCAGCAGCCTCAGCGGGAGCTCCTACAATGAGCAGTTCTTC | CASSLSGSSYNEQFF
TRBJ2-3 | once | TRBV19 | TRBD2 | TGTGCCAGTAGTATCCGACTAGCGACTAGCACAGATACGCAGTATTTT | CASSIRLATSTDTQYF
TRBJ1-2 | . | TRBV27 | TRBD1 | TGTGCCAGCAGTATGCAGGGGGCGGGAATTTATGGCTACACCTTC | CASSMQGAGIYGYTF
TRBJ2-5 | . | TRBV19 | TRBD2 | TGTGCCAGTAGTGCAAGCGGGGGCCGTGCCCAGTACTTC | CASSASGGRAQYF
TRBJ2-1 | . | TRBV13 | TRBD2 | TGTGCCAGCAGCAGAGCCGGGACTAGCGGTTGGGATGAGCAGTTCTTC | CASSRAGTSGWDEQFF
TRBJ2-1 | . | TRBV7-3 | TRBD2 | TGTGCCAGCAGCTTAAATGGTGGGGTAGCGGGAGGGTTTTCCTACAATGAGCAGTTCTTC | CASSLNGGVAGGFSYNEQFF
TRBJ2-7 | . | TRBV6-1 | . | TGTGCCACCGAAGCGAGCGAGACCTACGAGCAGTACTTC | CATEASETYEQYF